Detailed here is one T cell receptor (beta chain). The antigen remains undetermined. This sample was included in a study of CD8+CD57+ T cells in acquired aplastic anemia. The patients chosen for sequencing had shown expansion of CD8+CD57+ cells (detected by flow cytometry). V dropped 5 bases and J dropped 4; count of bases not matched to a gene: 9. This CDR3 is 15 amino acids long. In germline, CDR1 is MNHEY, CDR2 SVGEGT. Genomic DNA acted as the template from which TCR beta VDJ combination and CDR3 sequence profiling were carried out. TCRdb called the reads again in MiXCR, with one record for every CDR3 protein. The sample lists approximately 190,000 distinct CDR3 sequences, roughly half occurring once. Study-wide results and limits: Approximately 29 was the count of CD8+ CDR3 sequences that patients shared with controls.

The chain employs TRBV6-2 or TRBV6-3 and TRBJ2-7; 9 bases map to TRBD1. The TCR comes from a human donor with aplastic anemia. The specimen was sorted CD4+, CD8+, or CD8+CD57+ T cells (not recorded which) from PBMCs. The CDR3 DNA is TGTGCCAGCAGTGACGGCCGGGACAGGGCGTACGAGCAGTACTTC. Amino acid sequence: CASSDGRDRAYEQYF.